This T cell receptor beta chain was found in a study of blood T cell repertoires in COVID-19. In terms of age and location, participants ranged from about 18 to 100 years and lived in 24 US areas. Cohorts were assigned according to the clinical history that participants reported. The V gene end was trimmed by 11 bases and the J gene end by 1 base; junction bases not matched to a gene: 3. There are 12 residues in the CDR3. Germline CDR1 reads LNHDA; CDR2 reads SQIVND (reference sequence). Under the authors' procedure: The assay estimated nucleated cells by amplifying reference gene primers. Only in-frame clones appear in the TCRdb table, and some are missing; sequencing was by immunoSEQ multiplex PCR. V and J calls and clone size are as listed in that table; D and trimming were resolved from the DNA. The profile shows a few hundred thousand clones, around nine tenths of them singletons.

This receptor was obtained from a woman aged 30 to 39 who had been exposed to COVID-19. The chain uses TRBV19 and TRBJ1-2; 8 bases are a match to TRBD1. Source material: PBMCs or T cells enriched from blood (not recorded which). CDR3 amino acids: CAEDRDNYGYTF. In nucleotides, the CDR3 is TGTGCCGAGGACAGGGATAACTATGGCTACACCTTC.